Below, one TCR beta chain is given with its context. TCRdb keeps only in-frame clones here, not all; method: immunoSEQ multiplex PCR. The data contain over 90,000 clones, roughly 70% of them seen just once; the ten biggest clones take up less than 5%. These data originate in a study of blood T cell repertoires in COVID-19. Germline-derived CDR1 and CDR2 are SGDLS and YYNGEE. There are 15 residues in the CDR3. The germline V and J ends were trimmed by 1 base and 8 bases, with 15 bases remaining between them. The sequenced sample was peripheral blood. This TCR was recovered from a man between 65 and 80 years old with COVID-19, enrolled during active disease. This sequence joins TRBV9 and TRBJ1-4; D not resolved. CDR3 residues: CASSVYGRIGEKLFF. The CDR3 DNA sequence: TGTGCCAGCAGCGTATACGGGAGGATAGGAGAAAAACTGTTTTTT.